The rows below give T cell receptor beta chains drawn from one sample of a study of T cells in Graves' hyperthyroidism and ophthalmopathy. Via MiXCR, TCRdb re-called the multiplex PCR reads, giving one row per CDR3 protein. The profile covers around 300,000 distinct CDR3 sequences, with around 13% appearing a single time and roughly 7.7% taken by the ten largest. The sample comprised blood. The receptor set was obtained from a woman aged 35 to 49 with Graves' hyperthyroidism. CDR3s include the opening cysteine and the closing phenylalanine or tryptophan. D genes are given only for firm matches. For some rows the clone size is stated as once, few or many, or as a class when expanded; others skip it.

>.|TRBD2|TRBJ2-1|TRBV15
TGTGCCACCAGCAGAGATGGACTAGCGGGAGTAAAGTCCTACAATGAGCAGTTCTTC
CATSRDGLAGVKSYNEQFF
>many|TRBD2|TRBJ2-7|TRBV29-1
TGCAGCGTTGTTTTACTAGCGGACTACGAGCAGTACTTC
CSVVLLADYEQYF
>few|.|TRBJ2-3|TRBV5-1
TGCGCCAGCAGCTCAGGGACGGTGCGCACAGATACGCAGTATTTT
CASSSGTVRTDTQYF
>.|.|TRBJ2-2|TRBV18
TGTGCCAGCTCACCACCGAATGCAGAGTACACCGGGGAGCTGTTTTTT
CASSPPNAEYTGELFF
>.|TRBD1|TRBJ2-7|TRBV7-9
TGTGCCAGCAGTTCCATGGGACAGGGGTACGAGCAGTACTTC
CASSSMGQGYEQYF
>many|.|TRBJ2-7|TRBV2
TGTGCCAGCAGTGAGCGTCGGCTCTCCTACGAGCAGTACTTC
CASSERRLSYEQYF
>few|TRBD2|TRBJ2-7|TRBV7-2
TGTGCCAGCAGCCCTTCCAGCGGGGGGCTGGAGCAGTACTTC
CASSPSSGGLEQYF
>many|.|TRBJ2-7|TRBV20-1
TGCAGTGCTCCTAGGACCGGGTACGAGCAGTACTTC
CSAPRTGYEQYF
>.|TRBD1|TRBJ2-5|TRBV20-1
TGCAGTGCTAGAGACAATAACAGGGGAACCCAAGAGACCCAGTACTTC
CSARDNNRGTQETQYF
>.|TRBD2|TRBJ2-5|TRBV12-3/TRBV12-4
TGTGCCAGCAGTTTATACGCGGGAGGGCCCCTGTACTTC
CASSLYAGGPLYF
>many|TRBD2|TRBJ2-5|TRBV28
TGTGCCAGCAGTCCTCCTAGCGGGAATTGGGAGACCCAGTACTTC
CASSPPSGNWETQYF
>many|.|TRBJ1-1|TRBV3-1
TGTGCCAGCAGCCAAGAACCGCGGACTGAAGCTTTCTTT
CASSQEPRTEAFF
>many|TRBD2|TRBJ2-1|TRBV18
TGTGCCAGCTCACCGCCGAGCGGGAGGCATGAGCAGTTCTTC
CASSPPSGRHEQFF
>many|TRBD1|TRBJ1-6|TRBV30
TGTGCCTGGAGGCAGACAGGGACTTCACCCCTCCACTTT
CAWRQTGTSPLHF
>many|.|TRBJ1-1|TRBV20-1
TGCAGTGCTAGAGATAGGGCGGGGTCCGGAGCTTTCTTT
CSARDRAGSGAFF
>many|TRBD2|TRBJ2-7|TRBV7-2
TGTGCCAGCAGCGTTAGTAGTGCTAGCGGAAGTCCCTACGAGCAGTACTTC
CASSVSSASGSPYEQYF
>few|.|TRBJ2-2|TRBV6-5
TGTGCCAGCAGTTACTCGGGAGGGGGCACCGGGGAGCTGTTTTTT
CASSYSGGGTGELFF
>few|TRBD2|TRBJ2-7|TRBV7-9
TGTGCCAGCAGCTTATTTGGGACTAGCATCGACGAGCAGTACTTC
CASSLFGTSIDEQYF
>few|.|TRBJ2-3|TRBV18
TGTGCCAGCTCACCTGCTGGGCGGGATACGCAGTATTTT
CASSPAGRDTQYF
>many|.|TRBJ2-1|TRBV24-1
TGTGCCACCAGCCCTAGTAGGGCTACGGCATCTGAGCAGTTCTTC
CATSPSRATASEQFF
>.|.|TRBJ1-5|TRBV4-2
TGTGCCAGCAGCCAAGATATTCTTGGGAATCAGCCCCAGCATTTT
CASSQDILGNQPQHF
>.|.|TRBJ2-1|TRBV6-2/TRBV6-3
TGTGCCAGCAGTTACTCGGGGTCGGGGCAGTTCTTC
CASSYSGSGQFF
>few|.|TRBJ2-7|TRBV5-5
TGTGCCAGCAGCTTGCAGCCAGACGAGCAGTACTTC
CASSLQPDEQYF
>many|TRBD1|TRBJ1-1|TRBV27
TGTGCCAGCAGTGTAACAGGGGTGGGCACTGAAGCTTTCTTT
CASSVTGVGTEAFF
>few|.|TRBJ1-5|TRBV20-1
TGCAGTGCTAGAGATCTGACCTATAGCAATCAGCCCCAGCATTTT
CSARDLTYSNQPQHF
>.|.|TRBJ1-1|TRBV7-9
TGTGCCAGCAGCCGATCGACGGGGGGCACTGAAGCTTTCTTT
CASSRSTGGTEAFF
>many|.|TRBJ2-7|TRBV20-1
TGCAGTGCGAGGGGAATATACGAGCAGTACTTC
CSARGIYEQYF
>.|TRBD2|TRBJ2-1|TRBV7-9
TGTGCCAGCAGCGCCATTCGACTAGCGGGAGATCCGTTCTTC
CASSAIRLAGDPFF
>many|.|TRBJ1-1|TRBV9
TGTGCCAGCAGCGTTCACATGAACACTGAAGCTTTCTTT
CASSVHMNTEAFF
>many|.|TRBJ2-7|TRBV11-2
TGTGCCAGCAGCTTCGCGACCTCCTACGAGCAGTACTTC
CASSFATSYEQYF
>few|TRBD2|TRBJ2-3|TRBV6-1
TGTGCCAGCAGTAAATTAGCGGGAGTCCTCACAGATACGCAGTATTTT
CASSKLAGVLTDTQYF
>many|.|TRBJ2-7|TRBV18
TGTGCCAGCTCACCCTCAGGGGTCGAGCAGTACTTC
CASSPSGVEQYF
>.|TRBD2|TRBJ2-3|TRBV5-1
TGCGCCAGCAGTTTAGCGGGAGGGCGAAGAGATACGCAGTATTTT
CASSLAGGRRDTQYF
>many|.|TRBJ1-3|TRBV12-3/TRBV12-4
TGTGCCAGCGCGTACGCTGGAAACACCATATATTTT
CASAYAGNTIYF
>.|.|TRBJ2-7|TRBV5-1
TGCGCCAGCAAGCTCACAGGGTCCTACGAGCAGTACTTC
CASKLTGSYEQYF
>many|.|TRBJ1-1|TRBV12-3/TRBV12-4
TGTGCCAGCAGCCCCCTCCAGGGTTATCTTACTGAAGCTTTCTTT
CASSPLQGYLTEAFF
>many|.|TRBJ2-3|TRBV12-3/TRBV12-4
TGTGCCAGCAGTTGGGGGCGCGATACGCAGTATTTT
CASSWGRDTQYF
>.|.|TRBJ2-7|TRBV28
TGTGCCAGTTACTTGGGGGGAGAGGTTAGCGGATACTCCTACGAGCAGTACTTC
CASYLGGEVSGYSYEQYF
>many|TRBD2|TRBJ2-3|TRBV28
TGTGCCAGCGCAACCACCGGGGGGGGAGGCACAGATACGCAGTATTTT
CASATTGGGGTDTQYF
>many|TRBD1|TRBJ1-1|TRBV2
TGTGCCAGCAGGCTTCAGGGGGCTGCCACTGAAGCTTTCTTT
CASRLQGAATEAFF
>many|TRBD2|TRBJ2-7|TRBV11-2
TGTGCCAGCAGCTTAGGGACTAGCGGATTCTACGAGCAGTACTTC
CASSLGTSGFYEQYF
>many|.|TRBJ2-7|TRBV3-1
TGTGCCAGCAGCCATGCCGCTGACAGCAACTACGAGCAGTACTTC
CASSHAADSNYEQYF
>many|.|TRBJ1-4|TRBV28
TGTGCCAGCAGTTTGGGTCTCCGACCCAGAACTAATGAAAAACTGTTTTTT
CASSLGLRPRTNEKLFF
>.|.|TRBJ2-3|TRBV7-8
TGTGCCAGCAGCGTAGATGGAGCGGAAACAGATACGCAGTATTTT
CASSVDGAETDTQYF
>.|TRBD1|TRBJ2-5|TRBV7-2
TGTGCCAGCAGCTTGGGACAGCAAGAGACCCGGTACTTC
CASSLGQQETRYF
>once|.|TRBJ1-2|TRBV6-1
TGTGCCAGCAGTAGAGGGGTTAGGGATGGCTACACCTTC
CASSRGVRDGYTF
>many|.|TRBJ1-1|TRBV2
TGTGCCAGCAGTATTATGAACACTGAAGCTTTCTTT
CASSIMNTEAFF
>many|TRBD1|TRBJ2-7|TRBV2
TGTGCCAGCGTGATAGGACAGGTTTCTTACGAGCAGTACTTC
CASVIGQVSYEQYF